A single sample gave rise to the 26 T cell receptor beta chains below, sequenced in a study of long-term antiretroviral therapy in people with HIV. Researchers report immunoSEQ v3.0 was run at survey level. Profiled with immunoSEQ multiplex PCR; TCRdb holds only in-frame clones, not every one. Of about 21,000 clones in the sample, roughly 91% were seen once. Source: unsorted PBMCs, taken 2.3 years after starting antiretroviral therapy. The receptors here all came from a man in his fifties or sixties with HIV.

This clone was counted a single time. V is TRBV4-1 and J is TRBJ2-3; tentatively, D is TRBD2 (6 bases). V was shortened by 1 base and J by 6 bases, with 11 bases between the two germline ends. The CDR3 has 14 residues. Germline CDR1 MGHRA, CDR2 YSYEKL. CDR3 DNA: TGCGCCAGCAGCCAAGGGCTAGCGACCGATACGCAGTATTTT. Translation gives CASSQGLATDTQYF.

As DNA, the CDR3 is TGTGCCTGGGGTGGGTCCGCCCGGGAGACCCAGTACTTC. As protein: CAWGGSARETQYF. This chain links TRBV30 with TRBJ2-5, with D unclear. Trimming shortened V by 5 bases and J by 5 bases, and 15 bases separated the two germline ends. Looked up from germline, CDR1 is GTSNPN and CDR2 is SVGIG (reference sequence). The CDR3 consists of 13 residues.

In DNA, the CDR3 is TGTGCCAGCAGCTTTGGTGGGACCACTAGCACAGATACGCAGTATTTT. Its protein product is CASSFGGTTSTDTQYF. The V call is TRBV11-2, the J call TRBJ2-3; D tentatively fits TRBD1 or TRBD2 (5 bases each). Trimming removed 3 bases at V and 0 bases at J, with 13 bases between. Germline CDR1 is SGHAT and CDR2 is FQNNGV. The CDR3 has 16 residues.

In this sample, this clone turned up a few times. The chain recombines TRBV7-9 with TRBJ2-7; D may correspond to TRBD1 or TRBD2 (5 bases each). Germline V gene lookup returns CDR1 SEHNR and CDR2 FQNEAQ (reference sequence). Trimming pared 5 bases from V and 7 bases from J, leaving 12 bases between. The CDR3 sequence is 12 residues long. The chain's CDR3 is CASSQGVGEQYF. CDR3 DNA: TGTGCCAGCAGCCAGGGAGTGGGGGAGCAGTACTTC. Variable domain in full (rest from reference TRBV7-9 and TRBJ2-7): DTGVSQNPRHKITKRGQNVTFRCDPISEHNRLYWYRQTLGQGPEFLTYFQNEAQLEKSRLLSDRFSAERPKGSFSTLEIQRTEQGDSAMYLCASSQGVGEQYFGPGTRLTVT.

The chain carries TRBV7-9 and TRBJ1-2; a possible D gene is TRBD1 (5 bases). This CDR3 contains 11 residues. Trimming shortened V by 4 bases and J by 5 bases, and 5 bases separated the two germline ends. CDR1 and CDR2 from the germline V gene are SEHNR and FQNEAQ (reference sequence). The CDR3 region is CASSSGYGYTF. CDR3 coding DNA: TGTGCCAGCAGCTCAGGGTATGGCTACACCTTC.

This chain links TRBV5-6 with TRBJ2-5, with 9 bases matching TRBD1. V dropped 5 bases and J dropped 4; count of bases not matched to a gene: 12. Germline V gene lookup returns CDR1 SGHDT and CDR2 YYEEEE. The CDR3 runs to 16 residues. The CDR3 here is CASSLPDRGLRETQYF. CDR3 sequence (DNA): TGTGCCAGCAGTTTACCGGACAGGGGATTGCGAGAGACCCAGTACTTC.

V usage is TRBV28 and J usage is TRBJ1-4, with D hard to call. V lost 5 bases and J lost 1, with 11 bases in between. Germline loops: CDR1 MDHEN, CDR2 SYDVKM. This CDR3 is built from 15 residues. This chain's CDR3 is CASSLPQRTNEKLFF. CDR3 coding DNA: TGTGCCAGCAGTCTCCCCCAGCGAACTAATGAAAAACTGTTTTTT. The entire variable domain, with the rest obtained from reference TRBV28 and TRBJ1-4, is as follows: DVKVTQSSRYLVKRTGEKVFLECVQDMDHENMFWYRQDPGLGLRLIYFSYDVKMKEKGDIPEGYSVSREKKERFSLILESASTNQTSMYLCASSLPQRTNEKLFFGSGTQLSVL.

This clone has a single count. The V gene is TRBV5-4, the J gene TRBJ2-1, with D maybe TRBD2 (5 bases). Germline CDR1 SGHNT, CDR2 YYREEE (reference sequence). V lost 4 bases, J lost 1 base, and 12 bases lay in between. The CDR3 runs 15 residues. The CDR3 reads CASSLTTGSYNEQFF. The CDR3 DNA follows: TGTGCCAGCAGCCTGACAACGGGGTCCTACAATGAGCAGTTCTTC.

The J gene is TRBJ1-4, the V gene TRBV29-1; no firm D call. Germline CDR1 SQVTM, CDR2 ANQGSEA. CDR3 size: 14 residues. V dropped 7 bases and J dropped 4 bases, with 16 bases sitting between them. CDR3 coding DNA: TGCAGCGCAACCTCGCGGAACAGTAATGAAAAACTGTTTTTT. It yields the protein CSATSRNSNEKLFF.

The CDR3 loop reads CAWSDRRFREKLFF. In DNA form, the CDR3 reads TGTGCCTGGAGTGACAGAAGGTTTCGTGAAAAACTGTTTTTT. This chain joins TRBV30 and TRBJ1-4; D uncertain. The V gene's germline CDR1 is GTSNPN and CDR2 SVGIG (reference sequence). V gave up 1 base and J gave up 7 bases, with 13 bases separating them. The CDR3 is 14 residues long. The whole variable domain, filled in from reference TRBV30 and TRBJ1-4, reads SQTIHQWPATLVQPVGSPLSLECTVEGTSNPNLYWYRQAAGRGLQLLFYSVGIGQISSEVPQNLSASRPQDRQFILSSKKLLLSDSGFYLCAWSDRRFREKLFFGSGTQLSVL.

The rearrangement uses TRBV7-2 and TRBJ2-5; TRBD2 matches at 7 bases. Germline values: CDR1 SGHTA, CDR2 FQGNSA. V dropped 1 base and J dropped 1; count of bases not matched to a gene: 6. This CDR3 region has 16 residues. The CDR3 DNA is TGTGCCAGCAGCTTAGGCCGGCCGGGAGGCCAAGAGACCCAGTACTTC. It yields the protein CASSLGRPGGQETQYF.

The chain couples TRBV25-1 to TRBJ1-1, with 9 bases aligning to TRBD1. The germline CDR1 and CDR2 sequences are MGHDK and SYGVNS. The junction had 13 bases not matched to a gene; V was cut back by 3 bases and J by 11 bases. CDR3 length: 15 amino acids. Here the CDR3 DNA reads TGTGCCAGCAGTGATCCGGGACAGGGACATTTAGGGGCTTTCTTT. This sequence encodes CASSDPGQGHLGAFF.

The V call is TRBV11-2, the J call TRBJ1-2; D uncertain. This CDR3 comprises 14 residues. The V and J ends lost 7 bases and 4 bases respectively, with 16 bases between them. Germline CDR1 is SGHAT and CDR2 is FQNNGV. DNA for the CDR3: TGTGCCAGCACCTACGGTCTGGGCGGCTATGGCTACACCTTC. Translated, it gives CASTYGLGGYGYTF. Supplemented by reference TRBV11-2 and TRBJ1-2, the full variable domain reads EAGVAQSPRYKIIEKRQSVAFWCNPISGHATLYWYQQILGQGPKLLIQFQNNGVVDDSQLPKDRFSAERLKGVDSTLKIQPAKLEDSAVYLCASTYGLGGYGYTFGSGTRLTVV.

This chain links TRBV7-9 with TRBJ2-2, with D maybe TRBD2 (5 bases). The CDR3 has 15 residues. The V and J ends lost 1 base and 3 bases respectively, with 9 bases between them. Germline CDR1 is SEHNR and CDR2 is FQNEAQ (reference sequence). Here the CDR3 DNA reads TGTGCCAGCAGCTTAGGGGTCGGGGACACCGGGGAGCTGTTTTTT. Protein: CASSLGVGDTGELFF.

The CDR3 here is CASSLGPNGYEQYF. The CDR3 nucleotides are TGCGCCAGCAGCTTGGGACCAAATGGATACGAGCAGTACTTC. The V and J genes are TRBV5-1 and TRBJ2-7, with D hard to call. The V and J ends lost 0 bases and 4 bases respectively, with 11 bases between them. There are 14 residues in the CDR3. Per the germline V gene, CDR1 is SGHRS and CDR2 is YFSETQ.

The chain carries TRBV7-2 and TRBJ2-7; D tentatively fits TRBD1 or TRBD2 (6 bases each). Germline V gene sequence: CDR1 SGHTA, CDR2 FQGNSA. The CDR3 covers 14 residues. The V end was cut by 2 bases, the J end by 3 bases, with 11 bases between. The CDR3 protein is CASSLTRDNYEQYF. In DNA form, the CDR3 reads TGTGCCAGCAGCTTAACGCGGGACAACTACGAGCAGTACTTC.

The chain recombines TRBV9 with TRBJ2-7; TRBD2 matches at 11 bases. The germline V gene encodes CDR1 SGDLS and CDR2 YYNGEE. This CDR3 contains 15 residues. V lost 4 bases to trimming and J lost 3 bases; unmatched junction nucleotides: 6. CDR3 nucleotide sequence: TGTGCCAGCAGCACTAGCGGGAGCGAAGACTACGAGCAGTACTTC. It translates to CASSTSGSEDYEQYF.

In its sample, this clone was seen a few times. The genes are TRBV7-2 and TRBJ2-7; D possibly uses TRBD1 or TRBD2 (5 bases each). CDR3 length: 16 residues. Trimming shortened V by 1 base and J by 4 bases, and 17 bases separated the two germline ends. Germline lookup yields CDR1 SGHTA and CDR2 FQGNSA. The CDR3 sequence: CASSLVGGGRVYEQYF. CDR3 nucleotides: TGTGCCAGCAGCTTAGTAGGTGGGGGACGGGTGTACGAGCAGTACTTC.

The chain carries TRBV18 and TRBJ1-3; 9 bases match TRBD1. The CDR3 sequence is 16 residues long. V was clipped by 3 bases and J by 4 bases; unmatched bases: 7. Germline CDR1 is KGHSH and CDR2 is LQKENI. The DNA of the CDR3 is TGTGCCAGCTCACCGCCCCACGGGACAGGGGGAAACACCATATATTTT. It specifies CASSPPHGTGGNTIYF.

The chain is built from TRBV5-1 and TRBJ2-5; TRBD2 matches at 11 bases. Germline V gives CDR1 SGHRS, CDR2 YFSETQ. The CDR3 is 15 residues long. Losses at the gene ends were 3 bases for V and 5 bases for J; bases not matched to a gene: 6. This CDR3 reads CASSSLAGGGETQYF. The DNA of the CDR3 is TGCGCCAGCAGCTCGCTAGCGGGAGGTGGGGAGACCCAGTACTTC.

The CDR3 sequence: CASSPTVQGGGNEQFF. As DNA, the CDR3 is TGTGCCAGCTCACCAACAGTGCAGGGTGGGGGCAATGAGCAGTTCTTC. This chain connects TRBV18 to TRBJ2-1, with D possibly being TRBD1 or TRBD2 (5 bases each). The V end was cut by 2 bases, the J end by 6 bases, with 17 bases between. This CDR3 has 16 residues. Germline V gene sequence: CDR1 KGHSH, CDR2 LQKENI.

V usage is TRBV7-3 and J usage is TRBJ2-2; TRBD1 matches at 7 bases. Losses at the gene ends were 1 base for V and 3 bases for J; bases not matched to a gene: 2. There are 15 residues in the CDR3. Germline V gene data show CDR1 as SGHTA and CDR2 as FQGTGA. Here the CDR3 DNA reads TGTGCCAGCAGCTTAAGACAGGGCCACACCGGGGAGCTGTTTTTT. The encoded protein is CASSLRQGHTGELFF.

The genes are TRBV28 and TRBJ2-5; D unresolved. Between the trimmed V and J ends, which lost 3 bases and 2 bases, there was a span of 7 bases. Germline values: CDR1 MDHEN, CDR2 SYDVKM. The CDR3 length is 13 residues. The CDR3 reads CASSFPSQETQYF. The DNA for the CDR3 is TGTGCCAGCAGTTTCCCCTCTCAAGAGACCCAGTACTTC.

This chain uses TRBV7-9 with TRBJ1-2; the D gene is possibly TRBD1 (6 bases). Germline CDR1 is SEHNR and CDR2 is FQNEAQ (reference sequence). V was pared by 6 bases and J by 5 bases, with 19 bases between. The CDR3 totals 15 residues. The chain's CDR3 is CASSSLGQRIYGYTF. The CDR3 coding sequence is TGTGCCAGCAGTTCTTTAGGACAGAGGATATATGGCTACACCTTC.

V and J are TRBV9 and TRBJ1-2; tentatively, D is TRBD1 (6 bases). The CDR3 length is 17 residues. Trimming removed 1 base from V and 5 bases from J, with 21 bases in between. CDR1 and CDR2 from the germline V gene are SGDLS and YYNGEE. The CDR3 region is CASSVKTGLEGWYGYTF. The CDR3, as DNA: TGTGCCAGCAGCGTAAAGACAGGACTAGAGGGTTGGTATGGCTACACCTTC.

The rearrangement uses TRBV7-2 and TRBJ2-7, with a tentative D call TRBD2 (6 bases). Trimming took off 0 bases at V and 3 bases at J, with 15 bases between the two ends. This CDR3 spans 16 amino acids. Per germline, CDR1 SGHTA and CDR2 FQGNSA. The CDR3 DNA is TGTGCCAGCAGCTTAGCGTCCGGGAGAGGGGTCTACGAGCAGTACTTC. Translating gives CASSLASGRGVYEQYF.